The 5 T cell receptor beta chains below all came from one sample that was sequenced in a study of persistence of HIV-infected CD4 T cells (dated by TCRdb to the early 2020s). In light of the paper, this sample's treatment or condition label describes: suppressive antiretroviral therapy. Cells were stimulated with a pool of overlapping HIV-1 Gag 15-mer peptides at 0.9 to 1 ug per peptide per mL. Nonresponding CD40L-negative CD69-negative CD45RO-high memory CD4+ T cells were sorted as memory populations depleted of antigen-responding cells. Their antigens are not known. TCRbeta repertoires were sequenced from genomic DNA with the immunoSEQ hsTCRB assay version 4 in survey mode. Drawn from immuneACCESS, this table holds only the in-frame rearrangements with V and J called that TCRdb kept. Clones are partly lost; checked studies trace under half to an unresolved V gene and leave the rest unexplained. In all, the sample holds about 40,000 clones, and more than 75% of those were seen once. The ten top clones hold 11% to 15% of the sample.

The starting material was CD4+ T cells sorted from PBMCs after approximately 19-hour stimulation, obtained from a patient who received antiretroviral therapy. Taken with the paper, the label for cell subset or site translates to: CD40L-CD69- CD45RO-high memory CD4 T cells not responding to Gag peptides. These receptors were taken from an adult man with HIV who was CMV-seropositive.

The V gene is TRBV7-9, the J gene TRBJ2-1; D is perhaps TRBD2 (6 bases). V was pared by 11 bases and J by 0 bases, with 14 bases between. The CDR3 is 14 residues long. Germline V gene data show CDR1 as SEHNR and CDR2 as FQNEAQ (reference sequence). The CDR3 spells CAVPGDRSYNEQFF. CDR3 sequence (DNA): TGTGCCGTGCCGGGAGACCGCTCCTACAATGAGCAGTTCTTC.

The V and J genes are TRBV15 and TRBJ1-3, with a possible D match to TRBD1 (5 bases). Germline loops: CDR1 LNHNV, CDR2 YYDKDF (reference sequence). Trimming took 0 bases from V and 2 from J, leaving 11 bases between them. The CDR3 is 16 residues long. CDR3 in amino acids: CATSREVGTAGNTIYF. As DNA, the CDR3 is TGTGCCACCAGCAGAGAGGTGGGGACCGCTGGAAACACCATATATTTT.

This chain links TRBV6-6 with TRBJ2-1; tentative D call: TRBD1 (5 bases). Trimming shortened V by 0 bases and J by 8 bases, and 14 bases separated the two germline ends. Germline-derived CDR1 and CDR2 are MNHNY and SVGAGI (reference sequence). The CDR3 is 15 amino acids. The DNA for the CDR3 is TGTGCCAGCAGTTACTCATGGACACAAGGGGATGAGCAGTTCTTC. This gives the protein CASSYSWTQGDEQFF.

The chain joins TRBV11-3 to TRBJ2-1; D remains ambiguous. Trimming stripped 4 bases from V and 7 bases from J, with 11 bases between. CDR3 size: 13 residues. Germline values: CDR1 SGHNT, CDR2 YENEEA. The CDR3 coding sequence is TGTGCCAGCAGCTCCTTAGAACGGAATGAGCAGTTCTTC. It specifies CASSSLERNEQFF.

This clone is medium-sized. The V and J genes are TRBV6-5 and TRBJ1-4, with 7 bases lining up with TRBD1. Germline lookup yields CDR1 MNHEY and CDR2 SVGAGI. The ends lost 0 bases at V and 7 bases at J; junction bases unmatched: 5. The CDR3 has 15 amino acids. The CDR3 reads CASSYSTGLGEKLFF. CDR3 DNA sequence: TGTGCCAGCAGTTACTCGACAGGGTTGGGTGAAAAACTGTTTTTT.